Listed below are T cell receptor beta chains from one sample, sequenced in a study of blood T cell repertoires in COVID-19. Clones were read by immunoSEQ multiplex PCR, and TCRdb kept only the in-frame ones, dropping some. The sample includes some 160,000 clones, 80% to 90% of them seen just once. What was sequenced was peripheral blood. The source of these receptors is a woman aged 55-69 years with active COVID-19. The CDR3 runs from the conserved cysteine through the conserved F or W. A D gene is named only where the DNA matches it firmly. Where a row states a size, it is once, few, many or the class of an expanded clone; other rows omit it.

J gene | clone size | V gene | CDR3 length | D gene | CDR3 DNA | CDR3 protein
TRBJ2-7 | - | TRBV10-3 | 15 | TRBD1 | TGTGCCATCAGTGACCCGGGACAGGGGCTTTACGAGCAGTACTTC | CAISDPGQGLYEQYF
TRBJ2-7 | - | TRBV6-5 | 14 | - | TGTGCCAGCAAGGTTGAGGGAGGACCCTACGAGCAGTACTTC | CASKVEGGPYEQYF
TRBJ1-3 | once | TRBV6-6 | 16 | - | TGTGCCAGCAGTTACGGGCAGGTCAGCTCTGGAAACACCATATATTTT | CASSYGQVSSGNTIYF
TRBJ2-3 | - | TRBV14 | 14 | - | TGTGCCAGCAGCCCGAAGGGGTCGGAGTTTGCGCAGTATTTT | CASSPKGSEFAQYF
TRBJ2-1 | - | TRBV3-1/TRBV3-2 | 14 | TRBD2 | TGTGCCAGCAGACTTTCTAGCGGGAGTGGTGAGCAGTTCTTC | CASRLSSGSGEQFF
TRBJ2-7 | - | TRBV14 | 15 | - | TGTGCCAGCAGCCACGGAGTATCGTTGCCCTACGAGCAGTACTTC | CASSHGVSLPYEQYF
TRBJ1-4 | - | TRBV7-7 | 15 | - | TGTGCTAGCGGCCAAGGGGCAGGTGGTGGGGAAAAACTGTTTTTT | CASGQGAGGGEKLFF
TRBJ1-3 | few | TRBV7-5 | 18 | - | TGTGTCAGAAGCCTAACTGACGGTCGGTGTCACTATGGAAACACCATATATTTT | CVRSLTDGRCHYGNTIYF
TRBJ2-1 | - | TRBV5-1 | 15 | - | TGCGCCAGCAACTACAGGACCCAGTCCTACAATGAGCAGTTCTTC | CASNYRTQSYNEQFF
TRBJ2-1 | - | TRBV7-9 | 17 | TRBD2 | TGTGCCAGCAGCGCAAAACTGGCTAGCGGGAGATTGGATGAGCAGTTCTTC | CASSAKLASGRLDEQFF
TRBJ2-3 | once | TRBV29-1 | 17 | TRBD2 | TGCAGCGTTGATCTAGCGGGATCCGCCGGTGGCACAGATACGCAGTATTTT | CSVDLAGSAGGTDTQYF
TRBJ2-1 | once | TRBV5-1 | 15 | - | TGCGCCAGCAGCTTGGCGGGAGTGAGGCATAATGAGCAGTTCTTC | CASSLAGVRHNEQFF
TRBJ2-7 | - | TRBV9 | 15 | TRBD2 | TGTGCCAGCAGCGCAGGGACTAGCGGGATGAACGAGCAGTACTTC | CASSAGTSGMNEQYF
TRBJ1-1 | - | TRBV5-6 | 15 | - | TGTGCCAGCAGCTTGTTTCACCGAGGGAACACTGAAGCTTTCTTT | CASSLFHRGNTEAFF
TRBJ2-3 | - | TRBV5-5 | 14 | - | TGTGCCAGCAGCTTGGCCATCAGGGCTGGTACGCAGTATTTT | CASSLAIRAGTQYF
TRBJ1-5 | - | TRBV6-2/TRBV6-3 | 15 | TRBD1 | TGTGCCAGCAGTGGGGACAGGGGGCTAGGTCAGCCCCAGCATTTT | CASSGDRGLGQPQHF
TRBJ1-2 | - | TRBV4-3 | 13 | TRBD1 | TGCGCCAGCAGCCAAACGGACAGGGGCGGCTACACCTTC | CASSQTDRGGYTF
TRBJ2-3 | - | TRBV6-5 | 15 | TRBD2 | TGTGCCAGCAGCCTCGGGAGCGGGAGGACAGATACGCAGTATTTT | CASSLGSGRTDTQYF
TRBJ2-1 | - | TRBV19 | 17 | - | TGTGCCAGTAGTATAGCCGGAGCGTTGAGCTCCTACAATGAGCAGTTCTTC | CASSIAGALSSYNEQFF
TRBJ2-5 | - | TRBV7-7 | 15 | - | TGTGCCAGCAGCTTAGCGGGAGGGGGAGGAGAGACCCAGTACTTC | CASSLAGGGGETQYF
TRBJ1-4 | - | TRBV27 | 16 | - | TGTGCCAGCAGCCTACAGGGACCCGCAACTAATGAAAAACTGTTTTTT | CASSLQGPATNEKLFF
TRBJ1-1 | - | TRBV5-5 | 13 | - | TGTGCCAGCAGCTTTGATAGGAACACTGAAGCTTTCTTT | CASSFDRNTEAFF
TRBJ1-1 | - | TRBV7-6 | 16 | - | TGTGCCAGCAGCTCGCATAGTACCGGCGGGACCACTGAAGCTTTCTTT | CASSSHSTGGTTEAFF
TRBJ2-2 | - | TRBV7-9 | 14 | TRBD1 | TGTGCCAGCAGCGCACAGGGGCGGACCGGGGAGCTGTTTTTT | CASSAQGRTGELFF
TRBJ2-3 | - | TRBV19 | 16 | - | TGTGCCAGTAGTATCGGGGTAGCGCCCAGGTCAGATACGCAGTATTTT | CASSIGVAPRSDTQYF
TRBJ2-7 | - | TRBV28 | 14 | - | TGTGCCAGCAGTGAACAGCCCTCCCATTACGAGCAGTACTTC | CASSEQPSHYEQYF
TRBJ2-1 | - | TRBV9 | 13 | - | TGTGCCAGCAGCGTAGGTAGCTATCTTGAGCAGTTCTTC | CASSVGSYLEQFF
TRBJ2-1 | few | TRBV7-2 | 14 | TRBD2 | TGTGCCAGCAGCTTAGCACTAGCGGGAGGTGAGCAGTTCTTC | CASSLALAGGEQFF